This T cell receptor (beta chain) stems from a study of CD8 T cells in Susac syndrome (dated by TCRdb to between 2017 and 2020). Looking at the study overall: Whether CD8+ T cell activation and differentiation in Susac syndrome was antigen driven was tested using repertoire sequencing.

This clonotype was counted once. Which antigen it targets is not known. The input lacks base qualities; no much larger clone sits a single base away. A solitary read yields weak support. High-throughput TCR beta sequencing profiled peripheral blood CD8+ and CD4+ T cells from healthy donors, Susac syndrome patients and multiple sclerosis patients. Healthy donors were age- and sex-matched controls. Bulk CD8+ and CD4+ T cells were purified magnetically by negative isolation, whereas CD8+ TEMRA cells were enriched by FACS. Blood was drawn into EDTA tubes, processed within 24 hours, and PBMCs were isolated by density gradient centrifugation. PBMCs intended for TCR sequencing were cryopreserved in liquid nitrogen and were subsequently thawed in a 37 degrees C water bath. The sorted or isolated CD4+, CD8+ and CD8+ TEMRA cells reached a purity of at least 90%. General conclusions and limits of the study: The number of individuals in the TCR sequencing and HLA analysis was acknowledged as relatively small.

RNA was extracted with the RNeasy kit and about 0.5 to 1 ug was reverse transcribed using random hexamers. TCR beta CDR3 regions were amplified with the immunoSEQ multiplex PCR assay covering 54 Vbeta and 13 Jbeta segments. PCR amplification bias was corrected using a synthetic template baseline for primer optimization and computational correction. Per the source publication's procedure: Only productive sequences were kept, with reads annotated to V, D and J genes according to IMGT and analyzed in immunoSEQ Analyzer. Clonality was computed as one minus Shannon entropy normalized by log2 of the number of productive unique sequences. Public and private clones were assessed among the 100 most prevalent clones of each patient and control. Susac-specific clones were defined as absent from healthy and MS cohorts, 850 to 1,300 published viral clones and other ImmuneACCESS disease sequences. TCRdb trimmed public reads at Q25 via fastp, called clones via MiXCR and kept in-frame beta chains. A single entry per CDR3 protein holds the most common genes and DNA from its merged rows. The V and J calls shown here were made by TCRdb, not taken from the authors' results. The sample table shows 120,000 to 150,000 distinct CDR3 sequences, and 94% are seen once. The ten top clones hold under 0.095% of the sample.

In the germline V gene, CDR1 corresponds to SQVTM and CDR2 to ANQGSEA. The CDR3 spans 15 residues, from the cysteine through the phenylalanine. Left in the record is the CDR3 DNA by itself, 45 bases read in frame from the first base. Compared with germline, V lacks 6 bases and J lacks 2 bases; bases without a gene match: 9. The receptor's source is a human donor in good health. The sequenced material came from CD4+ T cells from PBMCs. The sequence joins TRBV29-1 to TRBJ2-3, with TRBD2 matching 9 junction bases. The CDR3 region: CSVGPSGIFTDTQYF. The nucleotide sequence is TGCAGCGTCGGGCCTAGCGGGATTTTCACAGATACGCAGTATTTT.